The 29 T cell receptor beta chains in this list originate from one sample, sequenced in a study of cytomegalovirus exposure and HLA in healthy donors. The PCR employed 60 Vbeta primers together with 13 Jbeta primers. Profiling relied on immunoSEQ multiplex PCR, and the TCRdb table lists in-frame clones only, not all of them. This sample has about 94,000 clones; 81% occur once, and the top ten carry approximately 10%. Sequenced input: PBMCs. These receptors originate from a human donor in good health.

The rearrangement joins TRBV5-1 to TRBJ2-5, with 9 bases that match TRBD2. Germline lookup yields CDR1 SGHRS and CDR2 YFSETQ. J gave up 5 bases and V 4 bases, and 3 bases lay outside the gene matches. This CDR3 has 13 residues. The CDR3 nucleotides are TGCGCCAGCAGCGGCGGGGGGGCCGAGACCCAGTACTTC. This gives the protein CASSGGGAETQYF.

V and J are TRBV5-4 and TRBJ2-1; D remains ambiguous. The CDR3 consists of 14 residues. The germline gives CDR1 SGHNT, CDR2 YYREEE (reference sequence). V was pared by 2 bases and J by 4 bases, with 10 bases between. CDR3 nucleotides: TGTGCCAGCAGCTTTGAGCGAGCTTACAATGAGCAGTTCTTC. Residues: CASSFERAYNEQFF. Combining the CDR3 with reference TRBV5-4 and TRBJ2-1 gives the whole variable domain ETGVTQSPTHLIKTRGQQVTLRCSSQSGHNTVSWYQQALGQGPQFIFQYYREEENGRGNFPPRFSGLQFPNYSSELNVNALELDDSALYLCASSFERAYNEQFFGPGTRLTVL.

The V call is TRBV6-4, the J call TRBJ2-1; 10 nucleotides line up with TRBD2. CDR1 is MRHNA, CDR2 SNTAGT, per germline. V lost 5 bases, J lost 8 bases, and 6 bases stayed unmatched. The CDR3 spans 14 residues. This chain's CDR3 is CASSKRGGPHEQFF. The CDR3 coding sequence is TGTGCCAGCAGTAAGCGGGGGGGCCCTCATGAGCAGTTCTTC.

This chain joins TRBV5-1 and TRBJ1-3, with 8 bases that match TRBD1. The trim removed 4 bases at V and 2 bases at J, leaving 2 bases unmatched. The CDR3 consists of 14 residues. From germline, CDR1 is SGHRS and CDR2 YFSETQ. CDR3 DNA sequence: TGCGCCAGCAGCCAGGACAGGGCTGGAAACACCATATATTTT. It specifies CASSQDRAGNTIYF.

The V gene is TRBV6-1, the J gene TRBJ1-6; a weak D match, TRBD1 (6 bases). The CDR3 has 16 amino acids. The germline V gene has CDR1 MNHNS and CDR2 SASEGT. Trimming left V 4 bases short and J 7 bases short, with 17 bases between. This CDR3 reads CASSGFDRLINSPLHF. The CDR3 DNA reads TGTGCCAGCAGTGGGTTCGACAGGCTCATCAATTCACCCCTCCACTTT.

The V gene is TRBV5-4, the J gene TRBJ1-4; D call uncertain. Germline values: CDR1 SGHNT, CDR2 YYREEE (reference sequence). V lost 4 bases to trimming and J lost 5 bases, with 15 bases between them. This CDR3 spans 15 amino acids. The CDR3 here is CASSGEFPKNEKLFF. The CDR3 nucleotides are TGTGCCAGCAGCGGAGAGTTTCCGAAAAATGAAAAACTGTTTTTT.

V and J are TRBV7-2 and TRBJ2-7; 10 bases match TRBD2. V dropped 4 bases and J dropped 7; count of bases not matched to a gene: 10. The CDR3 has 15 residues. Germline lookup yields CDR1 SGHTA and CDR2 FQGNSA. The CDR3 DNA is TGTGCCAGCAGCTCTAGCGGGAGTCCCGGAGGAGAGCAGTACTTC. Protein sequence: CASSSSGSPGGEQYF.

The chain joins TRBV5-4 to TRBJ1-2; 7 positions agree with TRBD1. The V gene end was trimmed by 1 base and the J gene end by 7 bases; junction bases not matched to a gene: 7. The germline CDR1 and CDR2 sequences are SGHNT and YYREEE (reference sequence). There are 14 residues in the CDR3. The CDR3 region has the DNA TGTGCCAGCAGCTTGACGGAGGGGGCAGGTGGCTACACCTTC. This encodes CASSLTEGAGGYTF.

DNA for the CDR3: TGTGCCAGCAGCTTAGCGAGCGGGAGGACAGATACGCAGTATTTT. As protein: CASSLASGRTDTQYF. The V call is TRBV7-9, the J call TRBJ2-3; 9 positions match TRBD2. V lost 0 bases to trimming and J lost 3 bases; unmatched junction nucleotides: 1. The CDR3 runs 15 residues. Germline values: CDR1 SEHNR, CDR2 FQNEAQ (reference sequence).

This clone was counted once. CDR3 bases: TGTGCCATGGGGCACCCGGCAGGCTACACCTTC. It translates to CAMGHPAGYTF. The chain employs TRBV21-1 and TRBJ1-2; TRBD1 is taken as the D call from the table, unchecked against the DNA. TRBV21-1 is a documented pseudogene. This CDR3 comprises 11 residues.

J is TRBJ2-1 and V is TRBV11-2; 8 nucleotides match TRBD2. V trimming: 1 base; J trimming: 5 bases; junction bases outside the gene matches: 4. The CDR3 loop spans 15 amino acids. CDR1 SGHAT and CDR2 FQNNGV come from the germline V gene. The CDR3 nucleotides read TGTGCCAGCAGCTTAGGTGCGGGAGGAGACAATGAGCAGTTCTTC. Protein product: CASSLGAGGDNEQFF.

The chain recombines TRBV7-2 with TRBJ2-2; D call uncertain. Germline values: CDR1 SGHTA, CDR2 FQGNSA. The CDR3 spans 12 residues. Trimming left V 5 bases short and J 7 bases short, with 8 bases between. The CDR3 reads CASSPFSGELFF. CDR3 nucleotides: TGTGCCAGCAGCCCCTTCAGCGGGGAGCTGTTTTTT.

The table lists this clone with a count of one. The chain is built from TRBV6-5 and TRBJ1-2; weak D call: TRBD1 (6 bases). Germline CDR1 reads MNHEY; CDR2 reads SVGAGI. The ends were cut back, 0 bases at V and 8 bases at J, with 16 bases in the middle. This CDR3 has 15 amino acids. The CDR3 here is CASSYSMSGVSGYTF. DNA of the CDR3: TGTGCCAGCAGTTACTCGATGTCAGGGGTGTCCGGCTACACCTTC.

This clone appeared a few times. The chain has TRBV15 and TRBJ2-6; D not certain. This CDR3 region has 15 residues. Trimming left V 0 bases short and J 0 bases short, with 3 bases between. From germline, CDR1 is LNHNV and CDR2 YYDKDF (reference sequence). CDR3: CATSRDHSGANVLTF. In DNA form, the CDR3 reads TGTGCCACCAGCAGAGATCACTCTGGGGCCAACGTCCTGACTTTC.

The chain has TRBV7-3 and TRBJ2-3; TRBD1 matches at 7 bases. CDR1 is SGHTA and CDR2 is FQGTGA in the germline V gene. J lost 1 base, V lost 5 bases, and 3 bases had no gene match. The CDR3 spans 14 residues. This CDR3 is CASSRTGRTDTQYF. CDR3 bases: TGTGCCAGCAGCCGGACAGGCCGCACAGATACGCAGTATTTT.

V usage is TRBV18 and J usage is TRBJ1-1, with 7 bases lining up with TRBD1. The CDR3 runs to 14 residues. The ends lost 0 bases at V and 5 bases at J; junction bases unmatched: 3. Germline CDR1 is KGHSH and CDR2 is LQKENI. CDR3 protein: CASSPPTGRTEAFF. As DNA, the CDR3 is TGTGCCAGCTCACCACCGACAGGGAGGACTGAAGCTTTCTTT.

The chain joins TRBV7-3 to TRBJ2-7, with D possibly being TRBD2 (5 bases). This CDR3 is built from 15 residues. CDR1 is SGHTA, CDR2 FQGTGA, per germline. Between the trimmed V and J ends, which lost 4 bases and 6 bases, there was a span of 19 bases. The CDR3 reads CASSSKTQRGSEQYF. The CDR3 coding sequence is TGTGCCAGCAGCTCCAAAACACAACGAGGGTCCGAGCAGTACTTC.

J is TRBJ2-3 and V is TRBV5-1; D gene ambiguous. Germline lookup yields CDR1 SGHRS and CDR2 YFSETQ. The CDR3 totals 14 residues. Trimming cost V 5 bases and J 0 bases, with 10 bases left between them. The CDR3 DNA reads TGCGCCAGCAGTCCTAGGCAAAGCACAGATACGCAGTATTTT. It translates to CASSPRQSTDTQYF.

V is TRBV15 and J is TRBJ2-3; tentatively, D is TRBD2 (5 bases). V shed 1 base and J shed 0 bases, with 11 bases lying between them. CDR3 length: 16 residues. Germline assignment: CDR1 LNHNV and CDR2 YYDKDF (reference sequence). The DNA of the CDR3 is TGTGCCACCAGCAGAGGACTCGGCGGGAGCACAGATACGCAGTATTTT. It codes for CATSRGLGGSTDTQYF.

The chain links TRBV6-6 to TRBJ2-5; perhaps TRBD1 as D (5 bases). With 2 bases removed from V and 5 bases from J, the gap between germline ends came to 9 bases. This CDR3 region has 13 residues. In germline, CDR1 is MNHNY, CDR2 SVGAGI (reference sequence). The CDR3, as DNA: TGTGCCAGCAGTTACATCAGGGTTGAGACCCAGTACTTC. Its translation: CASSYIRVETQYF.

This clone has more than one count but fewer than ten. The gene calls are TRBV4-1 and TRBJ2-3; TRBD2 is a possible D gene (5 bases). This CDR3 region has 16 residues. Trimming pared 0 bases from V and 0 bases from J, leaving 10 bases between. Germline values: CDR1 MGHRA, CDR2 YSYEKL. This CDR3 is CASSQESGSSTDTQYF. The CDR3 nucleotides read TGCGCCAGCAGCCAAGAGAGCGGCTCTAGCACAGATACGCAGTATTTT.

The CDR3, as DNA: TGTGCCAGCAGCTTCCTCGGGGGGGAGAAAGAGACCCAGTACTTC. Protein product: CASSFLGGEKETQYF. This chain uses TRBV5-5 with TRBJ2-5; 8 bases match TRBD2. The germline V gene has CDR1 SGHKS and CDR2 YYEKEE (reference sequence). Trimming cost V 2 bases and J 3 bases; bases outside gene matches: 6. The CDR3 has 15 residues.

This sequence joins TRBV9 and TRBJ2-1, with 8 positions matching TRBD1. V was pared by 4 bases and J by 6 bases, with 6 bases of the junction left unmatched. Germline V lookup: CDR1 SGDLS, CDR2 YYNGEE. The CDR3 is made up of 14 amino acids. The CDR3 loop is CASSRTGTPNEQFF. The DNA of the CDR3 is TGTGCCAGCAGCCGGACAGGGACCCCCAATGAGCAGTTCTTC.

A single count supports this clone. The V and J genes are TRBV15 and TRBJ1-5; 8 positions match TRBD1. Per germline, CDR1 LNHNV and CDR2 YYDKDF (reference sequence). The CDR3 totals 16 residues. V shed 3 bases and J 3 bases; nucleotides not matched to a gene: 7. For the CDR3, the DNA is TGTGCCACCAGCAGGTACCGGGACAGGACCAATCAGCCCCAGCATTTT. Translation: CATSRYRDRTNQPQHF. Together with reference TRBV15 and TRBJ1-5, the CDR3 gives the full variable domain: DAMVIQNPRYQVTQFGKPVTLSCSQTLNHNVMYWYQQKSSQAPKLLFHYYDKDFNNEADTPDNFQSRRPNTSFCFLDIRSPGLGDTAMYLCATSRYRDRTNQPQHFGDGTRLSIL.

V and J are TRBV28 and TRBJ2-7, with D tentatively TRBD2 (5 bases). With 7 bases removed from V and 0 bases from J, the gap between germline ends came to 7 bases. The CDR3 has 12 residues. Germline CDR1 is MDHEN and CDR2 is SYDVKM. The CDR3 nucleotides are TGTGCCAGCATCGGGAACTCCTACGAGCAGTACTTC. Amino acids: CASIGNSYEQYF. Supplemented by reference TRBV28 and TRBJ2-7, the full variable domain reads DVKVTQSSRYLVKRTGEKVFLECVQDMDHENMFWYRQDPGLGLRLIYFSYDVKMKEKGDIPEGYSVSREKKERFSLILESASTNQTSMYLCASIGNSYEQYFGPGTRLTVT.

The CDR3 spells CASSPPGLAGHRYYNEQFF. The CDR3 DNA follows: TGTGCCAGCAGCCCCCCGGGACTAGCGGGACACCGGTATTACAATGAGCAGTTCTTC. The V and J genes are TRBV28 and TRBJ2-1, with 13 positions matching TRBD2. The V and J ends lost 6 bases and 4 bases, in that order; junction bases with no gene match: 15. The CDR3 spans 19 residues. Looked up from germline, CDR1 is MDHEN and CDR2 is SYDVKM.

Relative to its sample, this clone is medium-sized. The chain joins TRBV6-4 to TRBJ2-1, with D perhaps TRBD1 (6 bases). The V gene lost 0 bases and the J gene lost 3 bases, with 6 bases spanning the gap. Germline V gene lookup returns CDR1 MRHNA and CDR2 SNTAGT. The CDR3 is 14 amino acids. CDR3 sequence: CASSDSGGYNEQFF. As DNA, the CDR3 is TGTGCCAGCAGTGACTCAGGGGGCTACAATGAGCAGTTCTTC.

The chain has TRBV10-3 and TRBJ2-5, with TRBD2 as a possible D gene (5 bases). The germline CDR1 and CDR2 sequences are ENHRY and SYGVKD. The CDR3 sequence is 14 residues long. Trimming removed 2 bases from V and 5 bases from J, with 12 bases in between. CDR3 protein: CAISEGGESETQYF. The CDR3 DNA reads TGTGCCATCAGTGAGGGTGGGGAGTCTGAGACCCAGTACTTC.

This clone has only a few counts. The chain has TRBV29-1 and TRBJ1-1, with 9 nucleotides matching TRBD1. V shed 6 bases, J shed 6 bases, and the junction held 8 bases outside the gene matches. This CDR3 is 13 amino acids long. In germline, CDR1 is SQVTM, CDR2 ANQGSEA. This CDR3 is CSVTGGSRAEAFF. As DNA, the CDR3 is TGCAGCGTGACAGGGGGATCTCGGGCTGAAGCTTTCTTT.